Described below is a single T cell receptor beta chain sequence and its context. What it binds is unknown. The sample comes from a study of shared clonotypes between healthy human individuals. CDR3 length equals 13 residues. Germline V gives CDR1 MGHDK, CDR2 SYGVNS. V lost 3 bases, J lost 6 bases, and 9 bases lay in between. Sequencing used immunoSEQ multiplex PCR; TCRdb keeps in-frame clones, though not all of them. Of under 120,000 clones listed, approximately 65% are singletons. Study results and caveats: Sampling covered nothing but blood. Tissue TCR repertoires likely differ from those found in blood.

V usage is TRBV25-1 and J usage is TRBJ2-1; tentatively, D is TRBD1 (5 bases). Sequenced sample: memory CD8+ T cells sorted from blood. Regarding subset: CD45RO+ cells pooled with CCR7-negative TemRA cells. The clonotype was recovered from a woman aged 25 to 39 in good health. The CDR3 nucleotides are TGTGCCAGCAGTGAGTTAGGGGTCAATGAGCAGTTCTTC. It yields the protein CASSELGVNEQFF.